A single sample is the source of the 15 T cell receptor beta chains below, sequenced in a study of immune evolution from preneoplasia to lung adenocarcinoma. Method: immunoSEQ multiplex PCR; TCRdb's copy keeps in-frame clones and lacks some. The top ten hold around 4.5% of the sample, which has tens of thousands of clones, approximately 79% seen once. What was sequenced was FFPE invasive lung adenocarcinoma tissue. Receptors originate from a person aged 60 to 70 with lung adenocarcinoma.

This clone showed up just once. The rearrangement joins TRBV28 to TRBJ1-1; D not certain. The germline gives CDR1 MDHEN, CDR2 SYDVKM. Trimming took off 7 bases at V and 4 bases at J, with 7 bases between the two ends. The CDR3 is 11 amino acids. The CDR3 DNA is TGTGCCAGCACTAGTAGCACTGAAGCTTTCTTT. This gives the protein CASTSSTEAFF.

The chain is built from TRBV18 and TRBJ2-5, with TRBD2 matching over 10 bases. J lost 1 base, V lost 4 bases, and 6 bases had no gene match. Germline lookup yields CDR1 KGHSH and CDR2 LQKENI. The CDR3 is made up of 16 amino acids. In nucleotides, the CDR3 is TGTGCCAGCTCACAATCTAGCGGGAGCATCCAAGAGACCCAGTACTTC. It encodes CASSQSSGSIQETQYF.

The CDR3 DNA is TGCGCCAGCAGCCAGGGGGGACTTTCCTCCTCCTACAATGAGCAGTTCTTC. Amino acids: CASSQGGLSSSYNEQFF. The gene calls are TRBV4-1 and TRBJ2-1; possible D gene TRBD2, 6 bases. Trimming left V 3 bases short and J 0 bases short, with 15 bases between. Germline values: CDR1 MGHRA, CDR2 YSYEKL. The CDR3 covers 17 residues.

This clone was detected only a few times. CDR3 nucleotide sequence: TGTGCCAGCAGTTCCGGGATCTATGGCTACACCTTC. Its translation: CASSSGIYGYTF. The genes are TRBV28 and TRBJ1-2; no clear D gene. Germline assignment: CDR1 MDHEN and CDR2 SYDVKM. The CDR3 spans 12 residues. V was shortened by 4 bases and J by 4 bases, with 7 bases between the two germline ends.

The table lists this clone with a few counts. The CDR3 here is CASSKPGQGWEQYF. The CDR3 DNA sequence: TGTGCCAGCAGTAAACCGGGACAGGGGTGGGAGCAGTACTTC. The V call is TRBV11-2, the J call TRBJ2-7; 10 bases line up with TRBD1. Germline V gene data show CDR1 as SGHAT and CDR2 as FQNNGV. V shed 6 bases and J 7 bases; nucleotides not matched to a gene: 9. The CDR3 runs 14 residues.

V is TRBV28 and J is TRBJ1-5, with 8 positions matching TRBD1. The CDR3 contains 14 residues. With 6 bases clipped from V and 2 bases from J, the junction kept 3 bases outside the gene matches. From germline, CDR1 is MDHEN and CDR2 SYDVKM. CDR3 coding DNA: TGTGCCAGCAGGGCGACAGGGGGCAATCAGCCCCAGCATTTT. This gives the protein CASRATGGNQPQHF.

This chain joins TRBV4-2 and TRBJ1-3; D gene ambiguous. The CDR3 contains 16 residues. Germline values: CDR1 LGHNA, CDR2 YNFKEQ. V was trimmed by 4 bases and J by 0 bases, leaving 13 bases between them. The CDR3 loop reads CASSRNLRDSGNTIYF. The CDR3 bases are TGTGCCAGCAGCCGTAACCTAAGGGACTCTGGAAACACCATATATTTT.

J is TRBJ1-5 and V is TRBV28; possible D gene TRBD1, 6 bases. Trimming pared 6 bases from V and 6 bases from J, leaving 18 bases between. Germline-derived CDR1 and CDR2 are MDHEN and SYDVKM. This CDR3 contains 15 residues. For the CDR3, the DNA is TGTGCCAGCAGAGATGGGCGGGGGGCGCTTCAGCCCCAGCATTTT. Its protein product is CASRDGRGALQPQHF. Complete variable domain (other parts from reference TRBV28 and TRBJ1-5): DVKVTQSSRYLVKRTGEKVFLECVQDMDHENMFWYRQDPGLGLRLIYFSYDVKMKEKGDIPEGYSVSREKKERFSLILESASTNQTSMYLCASRDGRGALQPQHFGDGTRLSIL.

This clone has just one count. The CDR3 bases are TGTGCCAGCAGCGTAGAGGTGTTTGGGCGGGATGCGATCAATGAGCAGTTCTTC. Translating gives CASSVEVFGRDAINEQFF. This chain links TRBV9 with TRBJ2-1, with D possibly being TRBD2 (6 bases). CDR3 size: 18 residues. From germline, CDR1 is SGDLS and CDR2 YYNGEE. The ends were cut back, 0 bases at V and 6 bases at J, with 22 bases in the middle.

The chain couples TRBV4-1 to TRBJ2-2, with TRBD1 matching 8 bases. With 6 bases clipped from V and 4 bases from J, the junction kept 7 bases outside the gene matches. Germline V gene lookup returns CDR1 MGHRA and CDR2 YSYEKL. CDR3 length: 15 amino acids. For the CDR3, the DNA is TGCGCCAGCAGTCTGACAGGGGCGAGCACCGGGGAGCTGTTTTTT. Its translation: CASSLTGASTGELFF.

The chain uses TRBV5-1 and TRBJ2-7, with unresolved D. In germline, CDR1 is SGHRS, CDR2 YFSETQ. With 2 bases removed from V and 2 bases from J, the gap between germline ends came to 11 bases. This CDR3 is built from 14 residues. CDR3 protein: CASSFTARPYEQYF. CDR3 coding DNA: TGCGCCAGCAGCTTCACGGCCCGCCCCTACGAGCAGTACTTC.

The rearrangement links TRBV25-1 to TRBJ1-3; maybe TRBD1 (5 bases). Trimming stripped 7 bases from V and 0 bases from J, with 10 bases between. Germline V gives CDR1 MGHDK, CDR2 SYGVNS. The CDR3 sequence is 14 residues long. CDR3 loop: CASTGSFSGNTIYF. Here the CDR3 DNA reads TGTGCCAGCACAGGGAGTTTCTCTGGAAACACCATATATTTT.

The V and J genes are TRBV5-1 and TRBJ1-1, with D tentatively TRBD1 (5 bases). This CDR3 spans 13 amino acids. Germline CDR1 reads SGHRS; CDR2 reads YFSETQ. Trimming took 0 bases from V and 5 from J, leaving 8 bases between them. The CDR3: CASSLETETEAFF. The CDR3 region has the DNA TGCGCCAGCAGCTTGGAGACAGAGACTGAAGCTTTCTTT.

The CDR3 region is CASSEVTWGGDEQFF. The DNA for the CDR3 is TGTGCCAGCAGTGAAGTCACGTGGGGCGGCGATGAGCAGTTCTTC. The chain couples TRBV2 to TRBJ2-1; TRBD1 might be the D (5 bases). Germline V CDR1 and CDR2: SNHLY, FYNNEI. The V and J ends lost 1 base and 8 bases respectively, with 15 bases between them. The CDR3 is 15 residues long.

The chain links TRBV27 to TRBJ2-7; TRBD1 matches 9 bases. CDR1 MNHEY and CDR2 SMNVEV come from the germline V gene (reference sequence). The CDR3 length is 15 residues. After removal of 7 bases from V and 6 bases from J, the junction contained 13 bases not matched to a gene. CDR3 bases: TGTGCCAGCATGACCGGGACAGGGTGGGATGGCGAGCAGTACTTC. Translating it yields CASMTGTGWDGEQYF.